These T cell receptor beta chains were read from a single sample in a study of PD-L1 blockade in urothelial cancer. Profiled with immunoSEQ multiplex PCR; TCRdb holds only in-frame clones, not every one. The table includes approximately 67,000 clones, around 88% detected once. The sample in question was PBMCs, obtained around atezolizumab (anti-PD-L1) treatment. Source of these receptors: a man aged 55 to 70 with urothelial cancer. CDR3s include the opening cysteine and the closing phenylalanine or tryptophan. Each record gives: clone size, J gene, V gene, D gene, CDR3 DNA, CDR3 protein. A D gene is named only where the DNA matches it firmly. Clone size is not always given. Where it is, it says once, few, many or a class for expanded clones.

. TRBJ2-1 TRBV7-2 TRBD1 TGTGCCAGCAGCTTACGAACAGGGGTGAATGAGCAGTTCTTC CASSLRTGVNEQFF
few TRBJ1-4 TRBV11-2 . TGTGCCAGCAGCCACTCGACAGGAATCAATGAAAAACTGTTTTTT CASSHSTGINEKLFF
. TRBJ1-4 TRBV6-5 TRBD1 TGTGCCAGCAGTACCGACAGGGCCCCTAATGAAAAACTGTTTTTT CASSTDRAPNEKLFF
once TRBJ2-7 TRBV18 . TGTGCCAGCTCACCTACCGCCGACAGTTACGAGCAGTACTTC CASSPTADSYEQYF
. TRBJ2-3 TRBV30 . TGTGCCTGGAGTCGGACAGCCCTATCAACAGATACGCAGTATTTT CAWSRTALSTDTQYF
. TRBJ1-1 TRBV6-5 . TGTGCCAGCAGTTACGAGATGGACACTGAAGCTTTCTTT CASSYEMDTEAFF
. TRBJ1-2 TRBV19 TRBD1 TGTGCCAGTAGCCTCGGGACAGGGGGCCTTTATGGCTACACCTTC CASSLGTGGLYGYTF
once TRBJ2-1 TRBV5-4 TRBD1 TGTGCCAGCAGCCTCGGGGGACAGGGAGGTCTCAATGAGCAGTTCTTC CASSLGGQGGLNEQFF
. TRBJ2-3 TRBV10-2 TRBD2 TGCGCCACCCAAGGACTAGCGGGGCGTCGCACAGATACGCAGTATTTT CATQGLAGRRTDTQYF
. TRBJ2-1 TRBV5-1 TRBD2 TGCGCCAGCAGCCCCACTAGCGGGGGGGCAGGGGAGCAGTTCTTC CASSPTSGGAGEQFF
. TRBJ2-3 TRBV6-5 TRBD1 TGTGCCAGCAGTACCAGACAGGGCCTCTTAGATACGCAGTATTTT CASSTRQGLLDTQYF
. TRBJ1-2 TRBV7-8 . TGTGCCAGCAGCTTAAGTACTGGCGGGAACTATGGCTACACCTTC CASSLSTGGNYGYTF
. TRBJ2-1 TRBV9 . TGTGCCAGCAGCGTAGTGTCGGTCTACAATGAGCAGTTCTTC CASSVVSVYNEQFF
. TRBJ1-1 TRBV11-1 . TGTGCCAGCTCCCTAAGAGGGCAAGTGAACACTGAAGCTTTCTTT CASSLRGQVNTEAFF
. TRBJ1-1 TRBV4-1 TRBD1 TGCGCCAGCAGCCCGGGCAGGGGACAGGGGGCTTGGGGCACTGAAGCTTTCTTT CASSPGRGQGAWGTEAFF
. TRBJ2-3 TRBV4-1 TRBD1 TGCGCCAGCAGCCCCGCCGGGACAGGGGGTAGGACAGATACGCAGTATTTT CASSPAGTGGRTDTQYF
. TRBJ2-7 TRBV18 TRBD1 TGTGCCAGCTCACAACGACAGGGGGAAGGTCACGAGCAGTACTTC CASSQRQGEGHEQYF
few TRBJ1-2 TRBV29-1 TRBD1 TGCAGCGTTCTGCGTCGGGACAGGGGGTCTGGCTACACCTTC CSVLRRDRGSGYTF
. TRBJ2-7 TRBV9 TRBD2 TGTGCCAGCAGCGTAGGACTAGCGGGGACACCCTACGAGCAGTACTTC CASSVGLAGTPYEQYF
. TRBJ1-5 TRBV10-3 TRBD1 TGTGCCATCAGTGAAGGGACAGGGAATCTTCAACAGCCCCAGCATTTT CAISEGTGNLQQPQHF
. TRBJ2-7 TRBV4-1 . TGCGCCAGCAGCCAAGATTGGGCAGGGGCCTACGAGCAGTACTTC CASSQDWAGAYEQYF
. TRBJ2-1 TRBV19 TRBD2 TGTGCCAGTAGTAGGACTAGCTCCTACGGTGAGCAGTTCTTC CASSRTSSYGEQFF
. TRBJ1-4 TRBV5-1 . TGCGCCAGCAGTTCCACAGGGAGTCCTAATGAAAAACTGTTTTTT CASSSTGSPNEKLFF
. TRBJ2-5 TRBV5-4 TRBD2 TGTGCCAGCAGCATCGGGACTAGCGGGGGGGCCCGGGAGACCCAGTACTTC CASSIGTSGGARETQYF
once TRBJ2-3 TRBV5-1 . TGCGCCAGCAGCTTGGCCGGCACAGATACGCAGTATTTT CASSLAGTDTQYF